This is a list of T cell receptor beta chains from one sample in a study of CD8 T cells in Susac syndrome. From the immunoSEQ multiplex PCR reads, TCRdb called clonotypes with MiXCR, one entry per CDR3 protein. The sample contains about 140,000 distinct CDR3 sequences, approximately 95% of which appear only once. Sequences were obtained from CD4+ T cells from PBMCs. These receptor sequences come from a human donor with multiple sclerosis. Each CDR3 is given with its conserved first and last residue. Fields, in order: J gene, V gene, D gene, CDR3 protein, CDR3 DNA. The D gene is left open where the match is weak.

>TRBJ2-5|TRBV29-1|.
CSVEGQVQETQYF
TGCAGCGTTGAAGGACAGGTCCAAGAGACCCAGTACTTC
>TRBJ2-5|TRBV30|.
CAWGSRVGGGTQYF
TGTGCCTGGGGCTCCAGGGTCGGAGGGGGGACCCAGTACTTC
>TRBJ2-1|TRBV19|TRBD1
CASSHRQGRNEQFF
TGTGCCAGTAGTCACCGACAGGGTCGCAATGAGCAGTTCTTC
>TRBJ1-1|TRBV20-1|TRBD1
CSARQDTGGAFF
TGCAGTGCTAGACAAGATACAGGGGGAGCTTTCTTT
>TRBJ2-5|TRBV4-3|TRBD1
CASSQVAGGRETQYF
TGCGCCAGCAGCCAAGTGGCAGGGGGCCGCGAGACCCAGTACTTC
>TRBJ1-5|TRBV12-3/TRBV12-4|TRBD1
CASNLGQGVGQPQHF
TGTGCCAGCAACTTGGGACAGGGGGTCGGTCAGCCCCAGCATTTT
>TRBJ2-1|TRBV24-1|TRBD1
CATSDPTGGSYNEQFF
TGTGCCACCAGTGATCCAACAGGGGGCTCCTACAATGAGCAGTTCTTC
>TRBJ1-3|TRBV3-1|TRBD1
CASSHQDRDSPYF
TGTGCCAGCAGCCACCAGGACCGGGACAGTCCGTATTTT
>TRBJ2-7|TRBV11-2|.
CASSPIKRAGQYEQYF
TGTGCCAGCAGTCCAATTAAAAGAGCGGGACAGTACGAGCAGTACTTC
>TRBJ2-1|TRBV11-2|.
CASRPITGPSYNEQFF
TGTGCCAGCAGGCCGATTACAGGGCCCTCCTACAATGAGCAGTTCTTC
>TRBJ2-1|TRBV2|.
CASRRDNSYNEQFF
TGTGCCAGCAGGCGGGACAACTCTTACAATGAGCAGTTCTTC
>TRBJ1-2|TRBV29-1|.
CSVIPLGQNYGYTF
TGCAGCGTGATCCCCTTGGGCCAGAACTATGGCTACACCTTC
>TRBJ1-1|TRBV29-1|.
CSVDRVTEAFF
TGCAGCGTTGACAGGGTTACTGAAGCTTTCTTT
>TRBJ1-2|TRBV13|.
CASTDGYTF
TGTGCCAGCACCGATGGCTACACCTTC
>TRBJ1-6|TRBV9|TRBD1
CASSVAAGGSPLHF
TGTGCCAGCAGCGTAGCTGCAGGGGGCTCACCCCTCCACTTT
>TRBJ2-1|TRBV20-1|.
CSARGLVSYNEQFF
TGCAGTGCTAGAGGCCTAGTCTCCTACAATGAGCAGTTCTTC
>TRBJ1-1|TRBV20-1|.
CSANVAGKNTEAFF
TGCAGTGCTAATGTCGCAGGAAAGAACACTGAAGCTTTCTTT